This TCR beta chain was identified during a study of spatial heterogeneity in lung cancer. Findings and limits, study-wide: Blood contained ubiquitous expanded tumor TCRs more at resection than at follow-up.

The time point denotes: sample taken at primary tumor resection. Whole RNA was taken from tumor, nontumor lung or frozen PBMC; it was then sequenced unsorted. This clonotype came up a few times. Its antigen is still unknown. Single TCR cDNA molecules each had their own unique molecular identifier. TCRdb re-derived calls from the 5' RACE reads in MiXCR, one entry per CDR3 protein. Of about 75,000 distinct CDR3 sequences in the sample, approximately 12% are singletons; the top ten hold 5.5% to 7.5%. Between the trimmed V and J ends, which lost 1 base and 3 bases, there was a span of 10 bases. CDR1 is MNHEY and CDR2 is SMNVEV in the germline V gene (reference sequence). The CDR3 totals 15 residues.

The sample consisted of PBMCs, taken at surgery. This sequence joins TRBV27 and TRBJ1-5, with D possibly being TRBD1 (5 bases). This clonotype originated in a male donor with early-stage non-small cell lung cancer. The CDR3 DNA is TGTGCCAGCAGTTTATTGGGGGGAGTCAATCAGCCCCAGCATTTT. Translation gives CASSLLGGVNQPQHF.